This section outlines one T cell receptor (beta chain) sequence together with its context. Its antigen is not known. PCR used 60 Vbeta primers and 13 Jbeta primers. The table came from immunoSEQ multiplex PCR; TCRdb's copy has only in-frame clones and leaves some out. The sample lists 120,000 or so clones, roughly 80% occurring once. The data originate from a study of cytomegalovirus exposure and HLA in healthy donors. The germline V gene encodes CDR1 LNHDA and CDR2 SQIVND (reference sequence). The CDR3 covers 14 residues. V dropped 8 bases and J dropped 1 base, with 12 bases sitting between them. Study-wide results and caveats: Analysis was carried out at a later point, and it linked a missense DCLRE1C variant to TCR beta V- and J-gene trimming. A later look showed TCR association rates differing by HLA locus, highest for DRB1 and lowest for HLA-C.

Specimen: PBMCs. The rearrangement joins TRBV19 to TRBJ2-1; a weak D match, TRBD2 (5 bases). The TCR comes from a man between 60 and 70 years old in good health and CMV-seropositive. This CDR3 is CASSLRGSYNEQFF. The CDR3 DNA follows: TGTGCCAGTTCCCTACGGGGTTCCTACAATGAGCAGTTCTTC.